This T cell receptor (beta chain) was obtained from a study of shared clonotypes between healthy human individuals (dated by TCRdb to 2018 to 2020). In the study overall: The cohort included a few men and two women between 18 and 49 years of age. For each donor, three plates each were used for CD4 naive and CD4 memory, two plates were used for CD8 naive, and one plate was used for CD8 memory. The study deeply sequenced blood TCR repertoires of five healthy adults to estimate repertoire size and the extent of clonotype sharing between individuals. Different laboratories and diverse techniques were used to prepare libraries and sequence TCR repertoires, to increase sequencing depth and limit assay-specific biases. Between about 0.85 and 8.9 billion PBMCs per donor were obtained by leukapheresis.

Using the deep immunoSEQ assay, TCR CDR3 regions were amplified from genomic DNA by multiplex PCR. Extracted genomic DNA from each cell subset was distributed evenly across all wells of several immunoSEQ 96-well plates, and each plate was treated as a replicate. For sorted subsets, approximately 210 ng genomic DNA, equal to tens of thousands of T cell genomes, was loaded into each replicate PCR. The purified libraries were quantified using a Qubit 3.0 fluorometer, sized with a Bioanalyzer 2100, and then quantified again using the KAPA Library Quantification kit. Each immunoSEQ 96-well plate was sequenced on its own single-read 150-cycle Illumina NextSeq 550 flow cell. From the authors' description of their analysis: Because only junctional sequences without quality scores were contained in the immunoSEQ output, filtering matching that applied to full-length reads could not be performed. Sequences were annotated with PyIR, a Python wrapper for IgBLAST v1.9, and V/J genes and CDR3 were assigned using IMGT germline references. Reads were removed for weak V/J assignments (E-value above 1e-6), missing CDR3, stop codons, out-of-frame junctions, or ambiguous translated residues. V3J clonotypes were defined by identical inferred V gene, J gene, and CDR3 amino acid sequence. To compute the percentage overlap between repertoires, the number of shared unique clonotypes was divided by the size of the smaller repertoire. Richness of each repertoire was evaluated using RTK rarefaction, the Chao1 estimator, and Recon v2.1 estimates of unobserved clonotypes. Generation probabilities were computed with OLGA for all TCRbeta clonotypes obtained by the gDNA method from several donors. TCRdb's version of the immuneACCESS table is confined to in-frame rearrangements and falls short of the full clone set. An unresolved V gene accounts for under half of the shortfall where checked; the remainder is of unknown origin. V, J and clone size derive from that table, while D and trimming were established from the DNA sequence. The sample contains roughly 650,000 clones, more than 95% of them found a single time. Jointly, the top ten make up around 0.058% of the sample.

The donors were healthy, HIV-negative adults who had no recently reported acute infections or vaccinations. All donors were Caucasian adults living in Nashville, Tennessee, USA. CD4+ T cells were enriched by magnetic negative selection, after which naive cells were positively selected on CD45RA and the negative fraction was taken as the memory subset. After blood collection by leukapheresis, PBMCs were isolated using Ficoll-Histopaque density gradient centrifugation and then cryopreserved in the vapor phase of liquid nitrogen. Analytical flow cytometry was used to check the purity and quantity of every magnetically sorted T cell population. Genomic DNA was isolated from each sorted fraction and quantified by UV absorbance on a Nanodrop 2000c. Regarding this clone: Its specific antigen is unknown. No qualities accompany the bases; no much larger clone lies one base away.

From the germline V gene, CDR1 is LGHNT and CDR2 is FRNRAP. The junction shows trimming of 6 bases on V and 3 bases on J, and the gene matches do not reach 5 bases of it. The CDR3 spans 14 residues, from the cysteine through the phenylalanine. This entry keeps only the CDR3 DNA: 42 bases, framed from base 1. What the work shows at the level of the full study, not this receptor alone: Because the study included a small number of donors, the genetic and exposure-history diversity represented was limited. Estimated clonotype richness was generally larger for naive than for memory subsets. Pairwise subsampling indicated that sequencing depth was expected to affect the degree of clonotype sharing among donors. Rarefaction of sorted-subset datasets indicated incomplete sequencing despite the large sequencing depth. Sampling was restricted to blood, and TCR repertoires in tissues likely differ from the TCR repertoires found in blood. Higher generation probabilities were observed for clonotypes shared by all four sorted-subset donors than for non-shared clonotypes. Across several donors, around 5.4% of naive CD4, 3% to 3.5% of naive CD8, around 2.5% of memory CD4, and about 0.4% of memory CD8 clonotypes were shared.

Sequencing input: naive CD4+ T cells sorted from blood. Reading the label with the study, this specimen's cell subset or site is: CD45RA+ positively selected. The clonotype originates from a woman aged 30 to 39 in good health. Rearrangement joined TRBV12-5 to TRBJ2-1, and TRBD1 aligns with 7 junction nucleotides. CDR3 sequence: CASGTQGNYNEQFF. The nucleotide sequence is TGTGCTAGTGGCACACAGGGGAACTACAATGAGCAGTTCTTC.